The next 4 T cell receptor beta chains were all read from a single sample in a study of CD8 T cells in ankylosing spondylitis. TCRdb reprocessed the 5' RACE reads with MiXCR, giving one entry per CDR3 protein. The table includes roughly 220,000 distinct CDR3 sequences, under 12% detected once. Sequenced sample: blood, either unsorted or a sorted T cell fraction (not recorded which). These TCRs come from a male donor with ankylosing spondylitis or in good health (not recorded which).

This clonotype was counted between two and nine times. The chain carries TRBV30 and TRBJ2-3, with TRBD1 as a possible D gene (6 bases). Trimming took 0 bases from V and 7 from J, leaving 8 bases between them. The V gene's germline CDR1 is GTSNPN and CDR2 SVGIG (reference sequence). The CDR3 is 12 amino acids. CDR3 sequence reads: CAWSVQGNTQYF. The CDR3 DNA reads TGTGCCTGGAGTGTACAGGGAAATACGCAGTATTTT.

The CDR3 reads CASSPMPSVANEQFF. CDR3 DNA sequence: TGTGCCAGCAGCCCCATGCCTAGCGTAGCCAATGAGCAGTTCTTC. The chain carries TRBV7-3 and TRBJ2-1, with D perhaps TRBD2 (6 bases). V lost 5 bases and J lost 6, with 17 bases in between. Germline-derived CDR1 and CDR2 are SGHTA and FQGTGA. This CDR3 has 15 residues.

This clonotype came up many times. The V gene is TRBV20-1, the J gene TRBJ2-1; D is unclear. Trimming stripped 0 bases from V and 8 bases from J, with 11 bases between. Germline V gene lookup returns CDR1 DFQATT and CDR2 SNEGSKA (reference sequence). The CDR3 is 13 residues long. In DNA form, the CDR3 reads TGCAGTGCTAGAGATGTGCAAATCGATGAGCAGTTCTTC. Encoded protein: CSARDVQIDEQFF.

This clonotype was detected ten times or more. The chain couples TRBV12-3 or TRBV12-4 to TRBJ1-6; D might be TRBD1 (6 bases). The CDR3 length is 17 residues. V shed 4 bases and J shed 6 bases, with 19 bases lying between them. CDR3: CASSSRHPGQSNSPLHF. The CDR3 region has the DNA TGTGCCAGCAGTTCCCGCCATCCGGGACAATCTAATTCACCCCTCCACTTT.